The 28 T cell receptor beta chains below come from one sample, sequenced in a study of blood T cell repertoires in COVID-19. Generated by immunoSEQ multiplex PCR, the TCRdb table keeps only in-frame clones and is missing some. The profile shows 130,000 or so clones, 80% of them singletons. Sequencing input: peripheral blood. The receptors come from a human donor in a cohort sampled during active COVID-19.

This clone appeared a single time. The chain uses TRBV27 and TRBJ2-3; tentatively, D is TRBD1 (5 bases). Germline V gene sequence: CDR1 MNHEY, CDR2 SMNVEV (reference sequence). The CDR3 extends over 15 amino acids. V was pared by 8 bases and J by 2 bases, with 17 bases between. The CDR3 nucleotides read TGTGCCAGCGCCCCGTGGGGCAGGGCCACAGATACGCAGTATTTT. It codes for CASAPWGRATDTQYF.

The chain carries TRBV7-2 and TRBJ2-7; 8 bases match TRBD1. This CDR3 contains 15 residues. The trim removed 1 base at V and 5 bases at J, leaving 7 bases unmatched. Germline CDR1 and CDR2: SGHTA and FQGNSA. Here the CDR3 reads CASSLDRGAVDEQYF. The DNA of the CDR3 is TGTGCCAGCAGCTTAGACAGGGGGGCCGTCGACGAGCAGTACTTC.

This chain joins TRBV6-5 and TRBJ1-2, with TRBD1 matching over 7 bases. Germline V lookup: CDR1 MNHEY, CDR2 SVGAGI. The CDR3 length is 13 residues. J was trimmed by 6 bases and V by 5 bases; bases with no gene match: 6. The CDR3 DNA reads as TGTGCCAGCAGTAATACAGGGGTTGATGGCTACACCTTC. Translation: CASSNTGVDGYTF.

This clone was counted between two and nine times. The chain employs TRBV20-1 and TRBJ1-5, with 7 bases that match TRBD1. This CDR3 has 14 amino acids. Germline trimming cut 6 bases from V and 3 bases from J; bases unmatched to any gene: 8. The germline V gene has CDR1 DFQATT and CDR2 SNEGSKA (reference sequence). The CDR3 DNA follows: TGCAGTGCGAGTGGGGACAGCCTCAATCAGCCCCAGCATTTT. This translates into CSASGDSLNQPQHF.

The chain joins TRBV3-1 (or the pseudogene TRBV3-2) to TRBJ2-4; 8 bases map to TRBD2. The germline V gene encodes CDR1 LGHDT and CDR2 YNNKEL (reference sequence). V lost 3 bases, J lost 1 base, and 8 bases stayed unmatched. This CDR3 has 17 residues. DNA of the CDR3: TGTGCCAGCAGCCATTCGGGGGGGAATAGTGCCAAAAACATTCAGTACTTC. Encoded protein: CASSHSGGNSAKNIQYF.

The chain recombines TRBV28 with TRBJ2-3; D remains ambiguous. Trimming stripped 3 bases from V and 1 base from J, with 5 bases between. CDR1 and CDR2 (germline): MDHEN, SYDVKM. The CDR3 has 13 amino acids. CDR3 in DNA: TGTGCCAGCAGTTTGTCCGGCACAGATACGCAGTATTTT. Its protein is CASSLSGTDTQYF. The full variable domain, completed using reference TRBV28 and TRBJ2-3, is DVKVTQSSRYLVKRTGEKVFLECVQDMDHENMFWYRQDPGLGLRLIYFSYDVKMKEKGDIPEGYSVSREKKERFSLILESASTNQTSMYLCASSLSGTDTQYFGPGTRLTVL.

This rearrangement joins TRBV29-1 to TRBJ2-7; no clear D. CDR3 length equals 13 residues. Germline lookup yields CDR1 SQVTM and CDR2 ANQGSEA. V lost 1 base and J lost 4, with 11 bases in between. The CDR3 is CSVEGNRIYEQYF. CDR3 coding DNA: TGCAGCGTTGAAGGAAACAGAATTTACGAGCAGTACTTC.

The rearrangement uses TRBV15 and TRBJ1-5; D might be TRBD1 (6 bases). The V end lost 1 base, the J end lost 1 base, and 14 bases lay between the germline ends. Germline V lookup: CDR1 LNHNV, CDR2 YYDKDF (reference sequence). The CDR3 has 17 residues. The CDR3 DNA is TGTGCCACCAGCAGAGTACCGGGACACCAGAGCAATCAGCCCCAGCATTTT. Translated, it gives CATSRVPGHQSNQPQHF.

The rearrangement joins TRBV28 to TRBJ1-4; 11 bases line up with TRBD1. Looked up from germline, CDR1 is MDHEN and CDR2 is SYDVKM. This CDR3 has 17 amino acids. Trimming cost V 4 bases and J 3 bases; bases outside gene matches: 7. The CDR3 region is CASSSPGTGGANEKLFF. The CDR3, as DNA: TGTGCCAGCAGTTCACCAGGGACAGGGGGGGCTAATGAAAAACTGTTTTTT.

The V and J genes are TRBV28 and TRBJ2-7; D is possibly TRBD1 (6 bases). Between the trimmed V and J ends, which lost 6 bases and 2 bases, there was a span of 14 bases. The CDR3 runs to 14 residues. Germline-derived CDR1 and CDR2 are MDHEN and SYDVKM. CDR3 region: CASRRTVPTYEQYF. The DNA of the CDR3 is TGTGCCAGCAGGCGGACAGTACCTACCTACGAGCAGTACTTC.

The rearrangement uses TRBV4-3 and TRBJ2-1, with TRBD1 as a possible D gene (6 bases). Germline CDR1 is LGHNA and CDR2 is YSLEER. V dropped 4 bases and J dropped 7 bases, with 14 bases sitting between them. The CDR3 is 14 amino acids. The CDR3 region has the DNA TGCGCCAGCAGCCCCCGGGTCCAGGGGAATGAGCAGTTCTTC. This codes for CASSPRVQGNEQFF.

The V gene is TRBV19, the J gene TRBJ1-3; 7 positions agree with TRBD1. With V trimmed by 9 bases and J by 0 bases, 2 bases remained unmatched. Per the germline V gene, CDR1 is LNHDA and CDR2 is SQIVND (reference sequence). The CDR3 spans 13 residues. The CDR3 is CASQGDSGNTIYF. CDR3 nucleotides: TGTGCCAGCCAGGGGGACTCTGGAAACACCATATATTTT.

This clone was seen a single time. CDR3 sequence reads: CASGLRIGGGYNEQFF. Here the CDR3 DNA reads TGTGCCAGCGGGTTGAGGATAGGGGGGGGCTACAATGAGCAGTTCTTC. The chain uses TRBV28 and TRBJ2-1; D may be TRBD2 (7 bases). Trimming shortened V by 8 bases and J by 3 bases, and 20 bases separated the two germline ends. This CDR3 contains 16 residues. Germline V lookup: CDR1 MDHEN, CDR2 SYDVKM.

About this clone: Other nucleotide sequences in the sample specify the same CDR3. This rearrangement joins TRBV7-2 to TRBJ1-6; D gene ambiguous. Trimming shortened V by 3 bases and J by 0 bases, and 6 bases separated the two germline ends. The CDR3 has 15 amino acids. Germline CDR1 reads SGHTA; CDR2 reads FQGNSA. Here the CDR3 reads CASSLASSYNSPLHF. The CDR3 nucleotides read TGTGCCAGCAGCTTGGCCAGCTCCTATAATTCACCCCTCCACTTT.

This rearrangement joins TRBV6-5 to TRBJ2-7; TRBD2 is a possible D gene (7 bases). Germline loops: CDR1 MNHEY, CDR2 SVGAGI. The CDR3 totals 14 residues. Trimming stripped 2 bases from V and 4 bases from J, with 12 bases between. CDR3: CASSYVQGGYEQYF. The CDR3 DNA reads TGTGCCAGCAGTTACGTACAGGGAGGGTACGAGCAGTACTTC.

The chain recombines TRBV11-3 with TRBJ1-2, with a possible D match to TRBD1 (6 bases). Germline V lookup: CDR1 SGHNT, CDR2 YENEEA. This CDR3 has 11 amino acids. This CDR3 reads CVEGTGYGYTF. The CDR3 DNA follows: TGTGTCGAGGGTACAGGGTATGGCTACACCTTC.

The V gene is TRBV6-6, the J gene TRBJ1-2; D is ambiguous. V was clipped by 5 bases and J by 4 bases, with 11 bases between them. There are 13 residues in the CDR3. Germline CDR1 reads MNHNY; CDR2 reads SVGAGI (reference sequence). Written as DNA, the CDR3 is TGTGCCAGCAGTGAGCCGGGATTCTATGGCTACACCTTC. Translating gives CASSEPGFYGYTF.

This chain links TRBV11-1 with TRBJ2-5; D possibly corresponds to TRBD1 (5 bases). Trimming removed 5 bases from V and 4 bases from J, with 14 bases in between. CDR3 length: 14 residues. The germline CDR1 and CDR2 sequences are SGHAT and FQDESV (reference sequence). The CDR3 here is CASSLDSPVETQYF. In DNA, the CDR3 is TGTGCCAGCAGCCTTGACAGCCCGGTAGAGACCCAGTACTTC.

The chain couples TRBV9 to TRBJ2-5; 15 bases line up with TRBD2. After removal of 4 bases from V and 5 bases from J, the junction contained 9 bases not matched to a gene. CDR1 SGDLS and CDR2 YYNGEE come from the germline V gene. The CDR3 extends over 17 amino acids. The CDR3 sequence is CASSTPGLAGGRETQYF. The DNA for the CDR3 is TGTGCCAGCAGCACCCCAGGACTAGCGGGGGGGCGGGAGACCCAGTACTTC.

The chain uses TRBV6-2 or TRBV6-3 and TRBJ2-3; D gene unclear. CDR3 length equals 15 residues. Deletions cut 3 bases from V and 3 bases from J, with 13 bases between. Germline values: CDR1 MNHEY, CDR2 SVGEGT. CDR3 region: CASSYSSAPTDTQYF. Written as DNA, the CDR3 is TGTGCCAGCAGTTATAGCTCAGCCCCTACAGATACGCAGTATTTT.

This clone was found a few times. The rearrangement joins TRBV7-9 to TRBJ1-4; no reliable D call. The V end was cut by 2 bases, the J end by 7 bases, with 8 bases between. The CDR3 has 13 amino acids. Germline CDR1 SEHNR, CDR2 FQNEAQ (reference sequence). Here the CDR3 reads CASSLLVSEKLFF. DNA of the CDR3: TGTGCCAGCAGCTTACTCGTTAGTGAAAAACTGTTTTTT.

The chain joins TRBV19 to TRBJ2-1; 7 bases map to TRBD2. Trimming cost V 5 bases and J 13 bases; bases outside gene matches: 14. The CDR3 extends over 14 amino acids. Per the germline V gene, CDR1 is LNHDA and CDR2 is SQIVND (reference sequence). In nucleotides, the CDR3 is TGTGCCAGTAGTCTTAACCTGGGGAGGGATAGTCAGTTCTTC. Amino acid sequence: CASSLNLGRDSQFF.

V and J are TRBV3-1 (or the pseudogene TRBV3-2) and TRBJ2-3; TRBD2 matches 9 bases. Germline CDR1 and CDR2: LGHDT and YNNKEL (reference sequence). V shed 5 bases, J shed 2 bases, and the junction held 8 bases outside the gene matches. This CDR3 is built from 16 residues. CDR3 region: CASSSRTSDPTDTQYF. CDR3 nucleotides: TGTGCCAGCAGCTCACGGACTAGCGATCCCACAGATACGCAGTATTTT.

This clone was recorded only once. The chain joins TRBV5-4 to TRBJ2-5; 14 nucleotides match TRBD2. Germline V gene data show CDR1 as SGHNT and CDR2 as YYREEE (reference sequence). CDR3 length: 16 amino acids. J gave up 5 bases and V 3 bases, and 6 bases lay outside the gene matches. CDR3 region: CASSYGTSGRTETQYF. In DNA, the CDR3 is TGTGCCAGCAGCTACGGGACTAGCGGGAGAACGGAGACCCAGTACTTC.

V and J are TRBV6-6 and TRBJ1-4; 10 nucleotides match TRBD1. CDR1 and CDR2 (germline): MNHNY, SVGAGI (reference sequence). This CDR3 spans 15 amino acids. Trimming cost V 7 bases and J 7 bases; bases outside gene matches: 9. CDR3: CASTDRGPDGEKLFF. As DNA, the CDR3 is TGTGCCAGCACCGACAGGGGGCCAGACGGTGAAAAACTGTTTTTT.

V is TRBV7-3 and J is TRBJ2-1; TRBD2 agrees at 12 bases. Trimming removed 4 bases from V and 2 bases from J; junction bases left unmatched: 6. The CDR3 has 17 amino acids. The germline V gene encodes CDR1 SGHTA and CDR2 FQGTGA. DNA for the CDR3: TGTGCCAGCAGCTCTGGACTAGCGGGGAATCCCTACAATGAGCAGTTCTTC. Its translation: CASSSGLAGNPYNEQFF.

The chain couples TRBV2 to TRBJ2-5; 7 nucleotides line up with TRBD2. There are 20 residues in the CDR3. Losses at the gene ends were 0 bases for V and 1 base for J; bases not matched to a gene: 17. Germline CDR1 and CDR2: SNHLY and FYNNEI. The chain's CDR3 is CASSEALRGETGDLQETQYF. The DNA for the CDR3 is TGTGCCAGCAGTGAAGCGCTTCGGGGGGAGACGGGAGACCTCCAAGAGACCCAGTACTTC.

As concerns this clone: A junction end diverges from the germline sequence, so it may reflect a read error. The CDR3 region has the DNA TGTGCCAGCAGTCCCCACTCGGACAGACTGGCTGCGGTTTTT. This sequence encodes CASSPHSDRLAAVF. The chain employs TRBV28 and TRBJ1-4, with a possible D match to TRBD1 (6 bases). The CDR3 consists of 14 residues. Germline V gene lookup returns CDR1 MDHEN and CDR2 SYDVKM.